These 10 T cell receptor beta chains share one sample of origin, sequenced in a study of immune evolution from preneoplasia to lung adenocarcinoma. Repertoires were generated with immunoSEQ multiplex PCR, while TCRdb's copy carries only in-frame clones and drops some. The sample has about 6,600 clones, more than 65% seen once. Sequencing was done on a sample of FFPE lung adenocarcinoma in situ tissue. The receptors were gathered from a person aged 55-85 years with lung adenocarcinoma.

The chain carries TRBV29-1 and TRBJ1-1; D gene ambiguous. V shed 7 bases and J shed 4 bases, with 16 bases lying between them. The CDR3 consists of 13 residues. Germline V gene data show CDR1 as SQVTM and CDR2 as ANQGSEA. The CDR3 region has the DNA TGCAGCGCTTCAGGTGGGGTTTTCACTGAAGCTTTCTTT. It yields the protein CSASGGVFTEAFF.

J is TRBJ2-6 and V is TRBV6-5; 7 bases map to TRBD1. Germline V gene data show CDR1 as MNHEY and CDR2 as SVGAGI. There are 15 residues in the CDR3. Unmatched junction bases numbered 4, after V lost 5 bases and J lost 3 bases. The CDR3 nucleotides are TGTGCCAGCAGTCTGACAGGGAGTGGGGCCAACGTCCTGACTTTC. This translates into CASSLTGSGANVLTF.

This clone has a handful of counts. The V call is TRBV14, the J call TRBJ1-2; D is unclear. Germline CDR1 and CDR2: SGHDN and FVKESK. V lost 3 bases, J lost 3 bases, and 5 bases lay in between. CDR3 length: 12 amino acids. CDR3 region: CASSQGYYGYTF. The CDR3 DNA reads as TGTGCCAGCAGCCAGGGGTACTATGGCTACACCTTC. The variable domain in full, completed from reference TRBV14 and TRBJ1-2, reads EAGVTQFPSHSVIEKGQTVTLRCDPISGHDNLYWYRRVMGKEIKFLLHFVKESKQDESGMPNNRFLAERTGGTYSTLKVQPAELEDSGVYFCASSQGYYGYTFGSGTRLTVV.

This chain joins TRBV6-1 and TRBJ1-1; D perhaps matches TRBD1 (6 bases). V was trimmed by 6 bases and J by 1 base, leaving 12 bases between them. Germline V lookup: CDR1 MNHNS, CDR2 SASEGT. This CDR3 region has 14 residues. CDR3 in amino acids: CASRKPGQNTEAFF. The CDR3 nucleotides read TGTGCCAGCAGGAAACCGGGACAGAACACTGAAGCTTTCTTT.

V usage is TRBV20-1 and J usage is TRBJ2-1; TRBD2 matches at 7 bases. Per germline, CDR1 DFQATT and CDR2 SNEGSKA (reference sequence). The CDR3 has 11 amino acids. V dropped 5 bases and J dropped 9; count of bases not matched to a gene: 4. In DNA, the CDR3 is TGCAGTGCTCCTAGCGGCCGTGAGCAGTTCTTC. Translated, it gives CSAPSGREQFF.

This clone ranks as medium-sized. The V and J genes are TRBV6-5 and TRBJ2-7; D not resolved. The CDR3 extends over 14 amino acids. Trimming cost V 6 bases and J 4 bases, with 16 bases left between them. CDR1 is MNHEY and CDR2 is SVGAGI in the germline V gene. CDR3 residues: CASSPLARWYEQYF. In DNA, the CDR3 is TGTGCCAGCAGCCCCTTGGCCCGGTGGTACGAGCAGTACTTC.

V and J are TRBV27 and TRBJ1-6; tentatively, D is TRBD1 (6 bases). This CDR3 comprises 16 residues. Per germline, CDR1 MNHEY and CDR2 SMNVEV (reference sequence). V lost 2 bases and J 3 bases, leaving 11 bases between the germline ends. The CDR3 protein is CASSLRGAHYNSPLHF. CDR3 DNA: TGTGCCAGCAGTTTACGGGGGGCCCACTATAATTCACCCCTCCACTTT.

The chain combines TRBV7-9 with TRBJ1-4, with 7 bases matching TRBD1. Germline assignment: CDR1 SEHNR and CDR2 FQNEAQ (reference sequence). This CDR3 spans 15 amino acids. Losses at the gene ends were 5 bases for V and 2 bases for J; bases not matched to a gene: 5. CDR3 nucleotide sequence: TGTGCCAGCAGCCTGGGACAGCCTACTAATGAAAAACTGTTTTTT. Protein: CASSLGQPTNEKLFF.

A few counts support this clone. This chain links TRBV6-5 with TRBJ2-5; D might be TRBD2 (6 bases). V was trimmed by 0 bases and J by 5 bases, leaving 13 bases between them. In germline, CDR1 is MNHEY, CDR2 SVGAGI. This CDR3 comprises 15 residues. The CDR3 sequence is CASSYSAGGVETQYF. The CDR3 nucleotides read TGTGCCAGCAGTTACTCGGCCGGCGGGGTCGAGACCCAGTACTTC.

This chain uses TRBV6-1 with TRBJ1-5; D is ambiguous. Germline V gene lookup returns CDR1 MNHNS and CDR2 SASEGT. V gave up 4 bases and J gave up 0 bases, with 7 bases separating them. The length of the CDR3 is 14 residues. CDR3 in DNA: TGTGCCAGCAGTGCCCTAGATAGCAATCAGCCCCAGCATTTT. It is translated as CASSALDSNQPQHF.